This T cell receptor beta chain comes out of a study of T cells in Graves' hyperthyroidism and ophthalmopathy. Amplified TCR beta CDR3 regions derived from RNA transcripts. The TCR CDR3 was amplified in a first-round RT-PCR using the HTBI primer set. One entry per CDR3 protein, called by TCRdb with MiXCR from the multiplex PCR reads. The data show about 660,000 distinct CDR3 sequences, with 45% seen just once and approximately 6.8% held by the top ten. This clonotype was recorded once. One end of the junction is discordant with germline, which a read error may explain. This CDR3 spans 14 amino acids. CDR1 is DFQATT and CDR2 is SNEGSKA in the germline V gene (reference sequence).

The chain combines TRBV20-1 with TRBJ2-5, with TRBD2 matching 9 bases. Sequencing input: peripheral blood or thyroid tissue (not recorded which). This TCR was sampled from an adult man with Graves' disease, either hyperthyroidism or ophthalmopathy (not recorded which). The DNA of the CDR3 is TGCAGTGCTAGAGGCGGGAGGGCCGGAGAGACCCAGCACTTC. Its protein is CSARGGRAGETQHF.